Presented here are 2 T cell receptor beta chains from one specimen sequenced in a study of monozygotic twins with cystic fibrosis. Only in-frame clones appear in the TCRdb table, and some are missing; sequencing was by immunoSEQ multiplex PCR. The sample lists about 15,000 clones, 95% to 99% occurring once. The specimen sequenced was blood. The receptors stem from a girl aged 2-15 years with cystic fibrosis.

The rearrangement joins TRBV4-3 to TRBJ2-7; 11 bases agree with TRBD1. Germline assignment: CDR1 LGHNA and CDR2 YSLEER. The length of the CDR3 is 17 residues. Unmatched junction bases numbered 6, after V lost 0 bases and J lost 2 bases. The CDR3 spells CASSQDGRGQGAYEQYF. The DNA of the CDR3 is TGCGCCAGCAGCCAAGATGGGAGGGGACAGGGGGCCTACGAGCAGTACTTC.

V gene TRBV27 combines with J gene TRBJ2-1; 12 nucleotides agree with TRBD1. Unmatched junction bases numbered 5, after V lost 5 bases and J lost 6 bases. Germline CDR1 is MNHEY and CDR2 is SMNVEV (reference sequence). The length of the CDR3 is 15 residues. CDR3 in DNA: TGTGCCAGCAGTCCACCGGGACAGGGGGCCAATGAGCAGTTCTTC. It is translated as CASSPPGQGANEQFF.